Following are 20 T cell receptor beta chains from one sample sequenced in a study of T cell responses to AZD1222 COVID-19 vaccine. The repertoire was sequenced with immunoSEQ multiplex PCR; TCRdb's copy has only in-frame clones and lacks some. The sample includes 150,000 or so clones, about nine tenths seen only once; the top ten take around 4.9%. This specimen was peripheral blood, taken on day 0 of AZD1222 vaccination. Source of these receptors: an adult in good health.

This clone was seen only a few times. This chain joins TRBV19 and TRBJ2-3, with D uncertain. Trimming took off 3 bases at V and 2 bases at J, with 9 bases between the two ends. Per the germline V gene, CDR1 is LNHDA and CDR2 is SQIVND (reference sequence). CDR3 length: 14 amino acids. CDR3 loop: CASSMAGSTDTQYF. The CDR3, as DNA: TGTGCCAGTAGTATGGCAGGTTCCACAGATACGCAGTATTTT. Using reference TRBV19 and TRBJ2-3 for the parts outside the CDR3, the full variable domain is DGGITQSPKYLFRKEGQNVTLSCEQNLNHDAMYWYRQDPGQGLRLIYYSQIVNDFQKGDIAEGYSVSREKKESFPLTVTSAQKNPTAFYLCASSMAGSTDTQYFGPGTRLTVL.

The chain has TRBV19 and TRBJ2-5; 10 bases are a match to TRBD1. The germline V gene encodes CDR1 LNHDA and CDR2 SQIVND (reference sequence). V lost 3 bases, J lost 1 base, and 5 bases stayed unmatched. The CDR3 sequence is 16 residues long. CDR3 loop: CASSISGQGGQETQYF. The CDR3 nucleotides read TGTGCCAGTAGTATTAGCGGACAGGGGGGCCAAGAGACCCAGTACTTC.

This clone has just one count. Other DNA sequences from this sample encode an identical CDR3 as well. The chain joins TRBV2 to TRBJ1-1; no firm D call. This CDR3 has 12 amino acids. The germline CDR1 and CDR2 sequences are SNHLY and FYNNEI. V was shortened by 7 bases and J by 1 base, with 7 bases between the two germline ends. The chain's CDR3 is CASKDPNTEAFF. CDR3 DNA sequence: TGTGCCAGCAAGGACCCGAACACTGAAGCTTTCTTT.

This chain connects TRBV5-1 to TRBJ1-6; TRBD1 matches 8 bases. The CDR3 contains 14 residues. Germline V CDR1 and CDR2: SGHRS, YFSETQ. V gave up 3 bases and J gave up 10 bases; unmatched junction bases: 6. CDR3 sequence reads: CASSSTGGESPLHF. The DNA of the CDR3 is TGCGCCAGCAGCTCAACAGGGGGGGAATCACCCCTCCACTTT.

The gene calls are TRBV7-9 and TRBJ1-1, with unresolved D. V dropped 5 bases and J dropped 5 bases, with 12 bases sitting between them. The CDR3 runs 13 residues. Germline values: CDR1 SEHNR, CDR2 FQNEAQ (reference sequence). CDR3 nucleotide sequence: TGTGCCAGCAGCCAGCTGGGCGGGACTGAAGCTTTCTTT. Translation: CASSQLGGTEAFF.

The chain has TRBV10-1 and TRBJ2-2, with 11 nucleotides matching TRBD2. Looked up from germline, CDR1 is WNHNN and CDR2 is SYGVQD (reference sequence). CDR3 length: 16 amino acids. V lost 1 base to trimming and J lost 7 bases; unmatched junction nucleotides: 5. The CDR3 loop reads CASSEFLAGGGGELFF. The DNA of the CDR3 is TGCGCCAGCAGTGAGTTTCTAGCGGGAGGAGGCGGGGAGCTGTTTTTT.

The chain couples TRBV18 to TRBJ1-1; D is undetermined. Germline-derived CDR1 and CDR2 are KGHSH and LQKENI. The CDR3 has 14 residues. Trimming took 3 bases from V and 0 from J, leaving 8 bases between them. The CDR3 bases are TGTGCCAGCTCACCGGGCCGGTTGAACACTGAAGCTTTCTTT. Its protein is CASSPGRLNTEAFF.

V is TRBV7-3 and J is TRBJ2-1; D ambiguous. The CDR3 is 15 residues long. The germline V and J ends were trimmed by 5 bases and 0 bases, with 11 bases remaining between them. CDR1 is SGHTA, CDR2 FQGTGA, per germline. The CDR3 loop reads CASSLQLSSYNEQFF. In DNA, the CDR3 is TGTGCCAGCAGCCTCCAGTTGAGCTCCTACAATGAGCAGTTCTTC.

The chain employs TRBV9 and TRBJ2-3; D uncertain. Germline V gene sequence: CDR1 SGDLS, CDR2 YYNGEE. V lost 4 bases, J lost 6 bases, and 9 bases lay in between. The CDR3 loop spans 12 amino acids. The CDR3 coding sequence is TGTGCCAGCAGCCCCAGTATGGATACGCAGTATTTT. Amino acids: CASSPSMDTQYF.

The chain employs TRBV18 and TRBJ1-5; D call uncertain. The germline CDR1 and CDR2 sequences are KGHSH and LQKENI. The CDR3 runs 14 residues. Deletions cut 4 bases from V and 1 base from J, with 8 bases between. The CDR3 loop is CASSQDGSNQPQHF. The DNA for the CDR3 is TGTGCCAGCTCACAAGACGGGAGCAATCAGCCCCAGCATTTT.

The chain employs TRBV7-2 and TRBJ2-3; D is uncertain. Germline values: CDR1 SGHTA, CDR2 FQGNSA. V was cut by 1 base and J by 5 bases, with 16 bases left in between. CDR3 length equals 16 residues. The CDR3 region has the DNA TGTGCCAGCAGCTTAGTTTCTACCGCGGCGCAAGATACGCAGTATTTT. Translated: CASSLVSTAAQDTQYF.

The V and J genes are TRBV27 and TRBJ2-7, with D perhaps TRBD1 (5 bases). The V and J ends lost 3 bases and 12 bases respectively, with 15 bases between them. The CDR3 length is 12 residues. Looked up from germline, CDR1 is MNHEY and CDR2 is SMNVEV (reference sequence). This CDR3 is CASSLGQGYWYF. DNA of the CDR3: TGTGCCAGCAGTTTGGGCCAGGGATATTGGTACTTC.

The V call is TRBV4-2, the J call TRBJ2-3, with D perhaps matching TRBD2 (5 bases). The V gene lost 7 bases and the J gene lost 0 bases, with 11 bases spanning the gap. The CDR3 contains 14 residues. Germline values: CDR1 LGHNA, CDR2 YNFKEQ. The CDR3: CASTRGGSTDTQYF. The DNA of the CDR3 is TGTGCCAGCACTCGAGGCGGGAGCACAGATACGCAGTATTTT.

This chain links TRBV18 with TRBJ2-2, with D tentatively TRBD1 (5 bases). The V and J ends lost 0 bases and 5 bases respectively, with 10 bases between them. CDR1 is KGHSH, CDR2 LQKENI, per germline. The CDR3 extends over 15 amino acids. The CDR3 loop reads CASSPPSAGTGELFF. In DNA form, the CDR3 reads TGTGCCAGCTCACCACCGTCGGCAGGGACCGGGGAGCTGTTTTTT.

A single count supports this clone. The V gene is TRBV6-2 or TRBV6-3, the J gene TRBJ2-5, with 8 nucleotides matching TRBD2. With V trimmed by 4 bases and J by 3 bases, 10 bases remained unmatched. Germline loops: CDR1 MNHEY, CDR2 SVGEGT. The CDR3 loop spans 16 amino acids. The CDR3 region is CASSWAAGGTKETQYF. The CDR3 DNA is TGTGCCAGCAGTTGGGCGGCGGGAGGAACCAAAGAGACCCAGTACTTC.

The J gene is TRBJ1-1, the V gene TRBV2; 11 bases align to TRBD1. The V gene end was trimmed by 8 bases and the J gene end by 3 bases; junction bases not matched to a gene: 2. The length of the CDR3 is 13 residues. Germline V CDR1 and CDR2: SNHLY, FYNNEI. Written as DNA, the CDR3 is TGTGCCAGCCCGGACAGGGGGCACACTGAAGCTTTCTTT. The encoded protein is CASPDRGHTEAFF.

This clone was counted a few times. The CDR3 loop is CASSAREGTEAFF. CDR3 coding DNA: TGTGCCAGCAGCGCCAGGGAGGGCACTGAAGCTTTCTTT. The rearrangement links TRBV7-9 to TRBJ1-1; maybe TRBD1 (5 bases). Per the germline V gene, CDR1 is SEHNR and CDR2 is FQNEAQ (reference sequence). The V end was cut by 5 bases, the J end by 4 bases, with 11 bases between. The CDR3 length is 13 residues.

The table lists this clone with a count of one. The germline gene is not matched at one end of the junction; a read error may be the cause. The rearrangement links TRBV2 to TRBJ2-7; 9 positions agree with TRBD1. The CDR3 runs 16 residues. Germline V gene data show CDR1 as SNHLY and CDR2 as FYNNEI. This CDR3 is CASGDGTGRTVYEQYF. In DNA form, the CDR3 reads TGTGCCAGCGGTGACGGGACAGGGCGAACGGTCTACGAGCAGTACTTC.

The gene calls are TRBV10-3 and TRBJ2-7; TRBD2 agrees at 13 bases. Germline values: CDR1 ENHRY, CDR2 SYGVKD. The CDR3 has 16 residues. J was trimmed by 2 bases and V by 3 bases; bases with no gene match: 4. The CDR3 loop reads CAISDNGLAGAYEQYF. The CDR3 DNA follows: TGTGCCATCAGTGACAACGGACTAGCGGGAGCCTACGAGCAGTACTTC.

This chain joins TRBV4-3 and TRBJ1-2; D uncertain. Germline V gene sequence: CDR1 LGHNA, CDR2 YSLEER. V shed 1 base and J shed 8 bases, with 14 bases lying between them. This CDR3 contains 14 residues. In DNA form, the CDR3 reads TGCGCCAGCAGCCAAGCTCGGCAAAGGAACGGCTACACCTTC. Its protein product is CASSQARQRNGYTF.